Listed below are T cell receptor beta chains from one sample, sequenced in a study of shared clonotypes between healthy human individuals. Produced via immunoSEQ multiplex PCR; TCRdb's table is partial and in-frame only. The sample has under 1,900,000 clones; just under 99% are singletons. Sequenced: naive CD4+ T cells sorted from blood. These receptors came from a man aged 25-45 years in good health. The CDR3 runs from the conserved cysteine through the conserved F or W. The D gene is left open where the match is weak. The listing skips clone size in some rows; elsewhere it reads once, few, many or a size class.

d_call: .
j_call: TRBJ2-4
v_call: TRBV5-4
clone_size: .
cdr3_nt: TGTGCCAGCAGTCAGGGCAAAGCAGCCAAAAACATTCAGTACTTC
cdr3_aa: CASSQGKAAKNIQYF

d_call: .
j_call: TRBJ2-2
v_call: TRBV9
clone_size: .
cdr3_nt: TGTGCCAGCAGCCCCCTAGCCTTTGCGAACACCGGGGAGCTGTTTTTT
cdr3_aa: CASSPLAFANTGELFF

d_call: .
j_call: TRBJ2-1
v_call: TRBV4-3
clone_size: .
cdr3_nt: TGCGCCAGCAGCCAAGAGGGGATCCTAAACTACAATGAGCAGTTCTTC
cdr3_aa: CASSQEGILNYNEQFF

d_call: TRBD1
j_call: TRBJ2-3
v_call: TRBV12-5
clone_size: .
cdr3_nt: TGTGCTAGTGGTTTGACAGGGGCGGAAGATACGCAGTATTTT
cdr3_aa: CASGLTGAEDTQYF

d_call: TRBD2
j_call: TRBJ2-3
v_call: TRBV29-1
clone_size: .
cdr3_nt: TGCAGCGTCGCAAAAAGACTAGCGGGGGCTACCAGTGGGGATACGCAGTATTTT
cdr3_aa: CSVAKRLAGATSGDTQYF

d_call: .
j_call: TRBJ1-5
v_call: TRBV10-3
clone_size: .
cdr3_nt: TGTGCCATCAGTGAAATGAATCAGCCCCAGCATTTT
cdr3_aa: CAISEMNQPQHF

d_call: TRBD2
j_call: TRBJ2-5
v_call: TRBV5-4
clone_size: .
cdr3_nt: TGTGCCAGCAGCATAATGGGACTAGAAGAGACCCAGTACTTC
cdr3_aa: CASSIMGLEETQYF

d_call: TRBD1
j_call: TRBJ1-1
v_call: TRBV6-5
clone_size: .
cdr3_nt: TGTGCCAGCAAGACAGGGGTAACTGAAGCTTTCTTT
cdr3_aa: CASKTGVTEAFF

d_call: .
j_call: TRBJ1-4
v_call: TRBV28
clone_size: .
cdr3_nt: TGTGCCAGCAGAGAGGTAGGGAATAATGAAAAACTGTTTTTT
cdr3_aa: CASREVGNNEKLFF

d_call: .
j_call: TRBJ2-7
v_call: TRBV18
clone_size: .
cdr3_nt: TGTGCCAGCTCACCACCTCGGGTAGCCCAGGACGAGCAGTACTTC
cdr3_aa: CASSPPRVAQDEQYF

d_call: .
j_call: TRBJ2-1
v_call: TRBV7-3
clone_size: .
cdr3_nt: TGTGCCAGCAGCTTAACGGGGTATGAGCAGTTCTTC
cdr3_aa: CASSLTGYEQFF

d_call: TRBD2
j_call: TRBJ2-1
v_call: TRBV10-1
clone_size: .
cdr3_nt: TGCGCCAGCAGTGAGAGACTAGCCTCCTACAATGAGCAGTTCTTC
cdr3_aa: CASSERLASYNEQFF

d_call: .
j_call: TRBJ2-7
v_call: TRBV28
clone_size: .
cdr3_nt: TGTGCCAGCAGTGGGACGGACAGCCCTTTCTACGAGCAGTACTTC
cdr3_aa: CASSGTDSPFYEQYF

d_call: .
j_call: TRBJ2-7
v_call: TRBV11-2
clone_size: .
cdr3_nt: TGTGCCAGCAGCTTACCCTTGTCCGGACAGCTTTCTTACGAGCAGTACTTC
cdr3_aa: CASSLPLSGQLSYEQYF

d_call: .
j_call: TRBJ2-7
v_call: TRBV6-5
clone_size: .
cdr3_nt: TGTGCCAGCAGCGGGGGCTTTCGGTACGAGCAGTACTTC
cdr3_aa: CASSGGFRYEQYF

d_call: .
j_call: TRBJ1-1
v_call: TRBV20-1
clone_size: .
cdr3_nt: TGCAGTGCTTGGAACACTGAAGCTTTCTTT
cdr3_aa: CSAWNTEAFF

d_call: .
j_call: TRBJ1-5
v_call: TRBV6-6
clone_size: .
cdr3_nt: TGTGCCAGCAGTTATGGGGGAAGGAATCAGCCCCAGCATTTT
cdr3_aa: CASSYGGRNQPQHF

d_call: .
j_call: TRBJ2-1
v_call: TRBV6-1
clone_size: .
cdr3_nt: TGTGCCAGCAGTGAGTCCCCGAACACTGAGCAGTTCTTC
cdr3_aa: CASSESPNTEQFF

d_call: .
j_call: TRBJ2-4
v_call: TRBV7-2
clone_size: .
cdr3_nt: TGTGCCAGCAGCTTAGTTCCTGAGACAGGTGTAAACATTCAGTACTTC
cdr3_aa: CASSLVPETGVNIQYF

d_call: .
j_call: TRBJ1-1
v_call: TRBV29-1
clone_size: .
cdr3_nt: TGCAGCTCGGGGCCCGGGGGCACTGAAGCTTTCTTT
cdr3_aa: CSSGPGGTEAFF

d_call: TRBD2
j_call: TRBJ2-7
v_call: TRBV28
clone_size: .
cdr3_nt: TGTGCCAGCACCCCCACGACTAGCGGGAGGTACGAGCAGTACTTC
cdr3_aa: CASTPTTSGRYEQYF

d_call: .
j_call: TRBJ2-5
v_call: TRBV6-1
clone_size: .
cdr3_nt: TGTGCCAGCATCGGGGCCCAAGAGACCCAGTACTTC
cdr3_aa: CASIGAQETQYF

d_call: .
j_call: TRBJ2-3
v_call: TRBV6-5
clone_size: .
cdr3_nt: TGTGCCAGCAGGTCCACAGTTAATACGCAGTATTTT
cdr3_aa: CASRSTVNTQYF

d_call: .
j_call: TRBJ2-7
v_call: TRBV13
clone_size: .
cdr3_nt: TGTGCCAGCAGCCCCGGGTCTTCCTACGAGCAGTACTTC
cdr3_aa: CASSPGSSYEQYF

d_call: TRBD1
j_call: TRBJ2-1
v_call: TRBV7-9
clone_size: .
cdr3_nt: TGTGCCAGCAGCTTAAAGGGTCCCCGACAGGGCCGGGTCTTC
cdr3_aa: CASSLKGPRQGRVF

d_call: TRBD1
j_call: TRBJ2-7
v_call: TRBV18
clone_size: .
cdr3_nt: TGTGCCAGCTCACCAAGACAGGGGACAGCCTACGAGCAGTACTTC
cdr3_aa: CASSPRQGTAYEQYF

d_call: TRBD1
j_call: TRBJ2-3
v_call: TRBV27
clone_size: .
cdr3_nt: TGTGCCAGCAGCCGGGGACAGGGTTGGGATACGCAGTATTTT
cdr3_aa: CASSRGQGWDTQYF

d_call: .
j_call: TRBJ1-1
v_call: TRBV12-5
clone_size: .
cdr3_nt: TGTGCTAGTCTCAAAAGGGGGAACACTGAAGCTTTCTTT
cdr3_aa: CASLKRGNTEAFF

d_call: .
j_call: TRBJ1-1
v_call: TRBV10-1
clone_size: .
cdr3_nt: TGCGCCAGCAGTGAACAGACTTGGACTGAAGCTTTCTTT
cdr3_aa: CASSEQTWTEAFF

d_call: .
j_call: TRBJ2-1
v_call: TRBV18
clone_size: .
cdr3_nt: TGTGCCAGCTCACCACCCGCTCCGGGATACAATGAGCAGTTCTTC
cdr3_aa: CASSPPAPGYNEQFF

d_call: .
j_call: TRBJ2-7
v_call: TRBV5-1
clone_size: .
cdr3_nt: TGCGCCAGCAGCTTGAATTATATTACCTACGAGCAGTACTTC
cdr3_aa: CASSLNYITYEQYF

d_call: .
j_call: TRBJ1-1
v_call: TRBV21-1
clone_size: .
cdr3_nt: TGTGCCAGGGACGTGGGACAGGGTTTTTACACTGAAGCTTTCTTT
cdr3_aa: CARDVGQGFYTEAFF

d_call: .
j_call: TRBJ2-1
v_call: TRBV19
clone_size: .
cdr3_nt: TGTGCCAGTAGTAGACCCTCTCAAGGGCAGTTCTTC
cdr3_aa: CASSRPSQGQFF

d_call: .
j_call: TRBJ2-1
v_call: TRBV7-9
clone_size: .
cdr3_nt: TGTGCCAGCAGCTTACCCCTAGCAAGTAACAATGAGCAGTTCTTC
cdr3_aa: CASSLPLASNNEQFF

d_call: .
j_call: TRBJ2-2
v_call: TRBV25-1
clone_size: .
cdr3_nt: TGTGCCTCCCAGGGTGACACGACGAACACCGGGGAGCTGTTTTTT
cdr3_aa: CASQGDTTNTGELFF

d_call: .
j_call: TRBJ1-1
v_call: TRBV7-9
clone_size: .
cdr3_nt: TGTGCCAGCAGCTCCCATTTAACGGGGAACACTGAAGCTTTCTTT
cdr3_aa: CASSSHLTGNTEAFF

d_call: .
j_call: TRBJ2-2
v_call: TRBV5-6
clone_size: .
cdr3_nt: TGTGCCAGCAGCTCCCCGTCCCTCGGCGGGGAGCTGTTTTTT
cdr3_aa: CASSSPSLGGELFF

d_call: TRBD2
j_call: TRBJ2-5
v_call: TRBV4-1
clone_size: .
cdr3_nt: TGCGCCAGCAGCCGAGTGGGACTAGCTGGGGAGACCCAGTACTTC
cdr3_aa: CASSRVGLAGETQYF

d_call: TRBD1
j_call: TRBJ2-1
v_call: TRBV7-8
clone_size: .
cdr3_nt: TGTGCCAGCAGGGCCGGGACAGGCTCCTACAATGAGCAGTTCTTC
cdr3_aa: CASRAGTGSYNEQFF

d_call: .
j_call: TRBJ2-1
v_call: TRBV5-1
clone_size: .
cdr3_nt: TGCGCCAGCAGCCGCACCAGCGGCTCCTACAATGAGCAGTTCTTC
cdr3_aa: CASSRTSGSYNEQFF

d_call: .
j_call: TRBJ2-5
v_call: TRBV15
clone_size: .
cdr3_nt: TGTGCCACCAGCAGAGACACACTGGAGACCCAGTACTTC
cdr3_aa: CATSRDTLETQYF

d_call: TRBD1
j_call: TRBJ2-7
v_call: TRBV6-6
clone_size: .
cdr3_nt: TGTGCCAGCAGTTACAGTAGGGGGCGATCCCTGGGGGAGCAGTACTTC
cdr3_aa: CASSYSRGRSLGEQYF

d_call: .
j_call: TRBJ2-2
v_call: TRBV18
clone_size: .
cdr3_nt: TGTGCCAGCTCACCAAGGTCTGCGAACACCGGGGAGCTGTTTTTT
cdr3_aa: CASSPRSANTGELFF

d_call: .
j_call: TRBJ1-5
v_call: TRBV4-1
clone_size: .
cdr3_nt: TGCGCCAGCAGCCAGTTGGGGGGTGTAGGTCAGCCCCAGCATTTT
cdr3_aa: CASSQLGGVGQPQHF

d_call: TRBD1
j_call: TRBJ2-2
v_call: TRBV5-1
clone_size: few
cdr3_nt: TGCGCCAGCAGCTTGAAGACAGGGGGGACCACCGGGGAGCTGTTTTTT
cdr3_aa: CASSLKTGGTTGELFF